Following are 10 T cell receptor beta chains from one sample sequenced in a study of blood T cell repertoires in COVID-19. Produced via immunoSEQ multiplex PCR; TCRdb's table is partial and in-frame only. The sample has 350,000 to 400,000 clones, 85% to 90% seen once; the top ten hold approximately 1%. Sequenced input: PBMCs or T cells enriched from blood (not recorded which). All receptors come from a man between 18 and 35 years old who had recovered from COVID-19.

This clone appeared once. The V call is TRBV27, the J call TRBJ1-1; unclear D gene. Germline V gene lookup returns CDR1 MNHEY and CDR2 SMNVEV (reference sequence). V lost 3 bases, J lost 3 bases, and 17 bases lay in between. The CDR3 sequence is 16 residues long. CDR3 region: CASSFRLTRRYTEAFF. The DNA of the CDR3 is TGTGCCAGCAGTTTCCGACTAACCCGACGTTACACTGAAGCTTTCTTT.

The chain has TRBV6-5 and TRBJ1-1, with D maybe TRBD1 (6 bases). V lost 0 bases and J 0 bases, leaving 8 bases between the germline ends. CDR3 size: 15 residues. Germline CDR1 reads MNHEY; CDR2 reads SVGAGI. The CDR3 is CASSYSGAVNTEAFF. The CDR3 DNA sequence: TGTGCCAGCAGTTACTCGGGGGCTGTGAACACTGAAGCTTTCTTT.

The J gene is TRBJ1-6, the V gene TRBV7-9; possibly TRBD1 for D (6 bases). In germline, CDR1 is SEHNR, CDR2 FQNEAQ (reference sequence). This CDR3 comprises 16 residues. V gave up 5 bases and J gave up 5 bases, with 16 bases separating them. The CDR3 DNA reads as TGTGCCAGCAGCCCACAGGGAGTTTTGAATAATTCACCCCTCCACTTT. The encoded protein is CASSPQGVLNNSPLHF. The full variable domain, with the rest looked up from reference TRBV7-9 and TRBJ1-6, is DTGVSQNPRHKITKRGQNVTFRCDPISEHNRLYWYRQTLGQGPEFLTYFQNEAQLEKSRLLSDRFSAERPKGSFSTLEIQRTEQGDSAMYLCASSPQGVLNNSPLHFGNGTRLTVT.

V is TRBV10-3 and J is TRBJ1-2; 7 bases fit TRBD1. Germline CDR1 and CDR2: ENHRY and SYGVKD. The CDR3 spans 14 residues. V lost 3 bases to trimming and J lost 3 bases; unmatched junction nucleotides: 4. CDR3 sequence reads: CAISDLDRDYGYTF. The CDR3 DNA reads TGTGCCATCAGTGACCTTGACAGGGACTATGGCTACACCTTC.

The rearrangement uses TRBV5-1 and TRBJ1-1, with a tentative D call TRBD1 (5 bases). The length of the CDR3 is 13 residues. Germline lookup yields CDR1 SGHRS and CDR2 YFSETQ. The V gene lost 9 bases and the J gene lost 4 bases, with 16 bases spanning the gap. The CDR3 region is CATTDRGGTEAFF. In DNA form, the CDR3 reads TGCGCCACCACCGATAGGGGCGGCACTGAAGCTTTCTTT.

This chain links TRBV28 with TRBJ2-1; D gene uncertain. The CDR3 totals 11 residues. Germline V lookup: CDR1 MDHEN, CDR2 SYDVKM. V was clipped by 6 bases and J by 6 bases, with 6 bases between them. The CDR3 DNA sequence: TGTGCCAGCAGCCCCTTCAATGAGCAGTTCTTC. This encodes CASSPFNEQFF.

J is TRBJ2-1 and V is TRBV14; TRBD2 aligns across 9 bases. The CDR3 totals 13 residues. V shed 4 bases, J shed 11 bases, and the junction held 6 bases outside the gene matches. Germline CDR1 SGHDN, CDR2 FVKESK. The CDR3 nucleotides are TGTGCCAGCAGCCCAGCCCTAGCGGGACAGCAGTTCTTC. Amino acids: CASSPALAGQQFF. Supplemented by reference TRBV14 and TRBJ2-1, the full variable domain reads EAGVTQFPSHSVIEKGQTVTLRCDPISGHDNLYWYRRVMGKEIKFLLHFVKESKQDESGMPNNRFLAERTGGTYSTLKVQPAELEDSGVYFCASSPALAGQQFFGPGTRLTVL.

The chain links TRBV7-9 to TRBJ2-3; 10 positions match TRBD2. This CDR3 spans 15 amino acids. Germline trimming cut 2 bases from V and 4 bases from J; bases unmatched to any gene: 3. Germline V gene lookup returns CDR1 SEHNR and CDR2 FQNEAQ (reference sequence). CDR3 region: CASSLISGRPDTQYF. The CDR3, as DNA: TGTGCCAGCAGCTTAATTAGCGGGAGGCCAGATACGCAGTATTTT.

V usage is TRBV7-3 and J usage is TRBJ2-3; 13 nucleotides agree with TRBD2. The ends lost 5 bases at V and 5 bases at J; junction bases unmatched: 7. This CDR3 has 16 amino acids. The germline CDR1 and CDR2 sequences are SGHTA and FQGTGA. In DNA form, the CDR3 reads TGTGCCAGCAGCCCCGGGACTAGCGGGACTGTAGATACGCAGTATTTT. It specifies CASSPGTSGTVDTQYF.

Regarding this clone: Other DNA sequences within the sample encode an identical CDR3. The V gene is TRBV19, the J gene TRBJ1-1; tentative D call: TRBD1 (6 bases). There are 14 residues in the CDR3. Germline V CDR1 and CDR2: LNHDA, SQIVND (reference sequence). The V gene lost 6 bases and the J gene lost 2 bases, with 13 bases spanning the gap. The CDR3, as DNA: TGTGCCAGTAGCCTCAGGGGAAGAAACACTGAAGCTTTCTTT. Its translation is CASSLRGRNTEAFF.